This TCR beta chain was identified during a study of tumor and adjacent non-tumor tissue in lung cancer (dated by TCRdb to between 2017 and 2018). Describing the broader study: Of the cohort, over 9 patients had adenocarcinoma, 2 had squamous cell carcinoma and 1 had small cell lung cancer. Sequencing generated a total of 125,075,908 productive TCRbeta reads, averaging approximately 3.8 million reads per sample. TCRbeta CDR3 sequencing was performed on 25 to 30 paired specimens, with one tumor sample and one normal lung sample collected per patient. The study compared bulk TCRbeta repertoires from lung tumor tissue and matched distant non-tumor lung tissue of roughly 15 lung cancer patients. Among the roughly 15 patients, ages ranged from about 31 to 85 years, around ten were men and 5 were women, and disease was TNM stage I to III. Study-wide findings and limitations: Peripheral blood was not sequenced, so blood TCRbeta repertoires in these lung cancer patients were not examined. The cohort had only about 16 patients, and the authors noted that larger samples and more detailed clinical data are needed. TCR diversity (inverse Simpson) was significantly higher in tumor than in normal lung tissue (around 460 vs 160, P = 0.0075, Mann-Whitney U test). The methods do not name the sequencing platform or mention unique molecular identifiers. In normal lung, the top 100 clones accounted for a significantly larger cumulative share of the repertoire than in tumor tissue. Significantly higher TCR diversity was found in younger patients, and higher tumor TCR diversity was associated with shorter overall and disease-free survival.

In the case of this clonotype: This clone's antigen is unknown. One end of the junction is discordant with germline, which a read error may explain.

Receptor amplification or capture employed multiplex PCR. TCRdb shows the sequencer as Illumina HiSeq 2500. TCRbeta libraries were built by three rounds of nested PCR using primers (Table S4), following protocols modified from ARM-PCR. Before sequencing, PCR products in the 200-500 bp range were cut out of the gel and cleaned up using the QIAquick gel extraction kit. Regarding the original processing steps: Reads were cleaned using Trimmomatic, were merged into complete CDR3 sequences using FLASH, and were assigned to V(D)J germline segments using MiTCR. Clonal diversity was computed as the inverse Simpson's index with VDJtools. In-frame sequences lacking a premature stop codon were counted as productive reads. In TCRdb, the public reads were trimmed at Q25 with fastp and aligned with MiXCR, with productive beta chains retained. Entries are consolidated by CDR3 protein sequence, retaining the most common genes and DNA. For this entry, the V and J calls and clone size follow TCRdb and not the study's own pipeline. The sample profile shows about 90,000 distinct CDR3 sequences; around three quarters of them were found once. The ten largest clones add up to 21% of the sample.

Bulk unsorted tissue served as the source for RNA extraction, and RNA quality was assessed using a NanoDrop ND-1000 and an Agilent 2100. Distant non-tumor tissue taken more than 3 cm from the tumor edge was used as the normal lung sample. Newly diagnosed lung cancer patients without prior chemotherapy who had been admitted for thoracic surgery in China between August and November 2014 were enrolled as donors. Anyone who had undergone radiotherapy or chemotherapy before, or who had another cancer at the same time, was left out of the study. Surgical tissue pieces of 1-2 cm3 were preserved in RNAlater solution and stored at -80 °C until use. CDR1 SQVTM and CDR2 ANQGSEA are derived from the germline V gene. The CDR3 numbers 16 residues from cysteine through phenylalanine. This entry keeps only the CDR3 DNA: 48 bases, framed from base 1.

The source material was distant non-tumor lung tissue. The chain couples TRBV29-1 to TRBJ2-5; the D gene is perhaps TRBD1, from 6 matching bases. This TCR came from a woman between 45 and 65 years old with non-small cell lung cancer. The CDR3 loop reads CGVEDLRQAPLETQYF. In nucleotide form, the sequence is TGCGGCGTTGAAGATCTGAGACAGGCGCCACTAGAGACCCAGTACTTC.